The 14 T cell receptor beta chains in this list originate from one sample, sequenced in a study of blood T cell repertoires in COVID-19. Profiled with immunoSEQ multiplex PCR; TCRdb holds only in-frame clones, not every one. In the table there are over 85,000 clones, approximately 86% of which are singletons. The sequenced sample was peripheral blood. The receptors here all came from a woman older than 75 with acute or convalescent COVID-19.

V gene TRBV28 combines with J gene TRBJ2-3; 8 bases align to TRBD2. CDR3 length: 16 amino acids. Germline V gene lookup returns CDR1 MDHEN and CDR2 SYDVKM. The ends lost 0 bases at V and 2 bases at J; junction bases unmatched: 4. In nucleotides, the CDR3 is TGTGCCAGCAGTTTATGGGCGGGGGGCCACACAGATACGCAGTATTTT. This translates into CASSLWAGGHTDTQYF.

The genes are TRBV7-3 and TRBJ1-3; a possible D gene is TRBD1 (5 bases). The V and J ends lost 6 bases and 0 bases respectively, with 15 bases between them. The CDR3 totals 16 residues. Per germline, CDR1 SGHTA and CDR2 FQGTGA. The CDR3 bases are TGTGCCAGCAGACGGGGGGAGTCTTACTCTGGAAACACCATATATTTT. This codes for CASRRGESYSGNTIYF.

The chain uses TRBV28 and TRBJ2-5, with D unresolved. This CDR3 is 12 amino acids long. The V end was cut by 2 bases, the J end by 3 bases, with 4 bases between. Germline V gene lookup returns CDR1 MDHEN and CDR2 SYDVKM. The CDR3 reads CASSLTKETQYF. The CDR3 coding sequence is TGTGCCAGCAGTTTAACAAAAGAGACCCAGTACTTC. Drawing the rest from reference TRBV28 and TRBJ2-5, the complete variable domain is DVKVTQSSRYLVKRTGEKVFLECVQDMDHENMFWYRQDPGLGLRLIYFSYDVKMKEKGDIPEGYSVSREKKERFSLILESASTNQTSMYLCASSLTKETQYFGPGTRLLVL.

A note on this clone: An end of the junction does not agree with germline; a read error may underlie this. The chain links TRBV7-7 to TRBJ2-1, with D unclear. The CDR3 loop spans 13 amino acids. Germline CDR1 reads SSHAT; CDR2 reads FNYEAQ (reference sequence). Here the CDR3 DNA reads TGTGCTAGCAGCTTAGAACAGTACAATGAGCAGTTCTTC. It specifies CASSLEQYNEQFF.

The CDR3 region has the DNA TGTGCCAGCAGCTCCGCCGGTGCCGGGACCCAGTACTTC. Its translation is CASSSAGAGTQYF. The rearrangement joins TRBV11-2 to TRBJ2-5, with unresolved D. Germline V gene lookup returns CDR1 SGHAT and CDR2 FQNNGV. V dropped 4 bases and J dropped 7 bases, with 13 bases sitting between them. CDR3 size: 13 residues.

The rearrangement joins TRBV6-6 to TRBJ1-6; D is unclear. Per the germline V gene, CDR1 is MNHNY and CDR2 is SVGAGI (reference sequence). V lost 5 bases and J lost 8, with 7 bases in between. The CDR3 runs 12 residues. In nucleotides, the CDR3 is TGTGCCAGCAGTACCGGGGATTCACCCCTCCACTTT. It translates to CASSTGDSPLHF.

The CDR3 DNA reads TGTGCCAGCAGCAAGGACAGGTTTACAAGCTCTGGGGCCAACGTCCTGACTTTC. It yields the protein CASSKDRFTSSGANVLTF. The chain is built from TRBV7-2 and TRBJ2-6, with 7 bases fitting TRBD1. Germline V CDR1 and CDR2: SGHTA, FQGNSA. The trim removed 5 bases at V and 0 bases at J, leaving 10 bases unmatched. This CDR3 has 18 amino acids.

V is TRBV19 and J is TRBJ2-1; 12 nucleotides line up with TRBD2. The CDR3 sequence is 15 residues long. The V and J ends lost 7 bases and 7 bases, in that order; junction bases with no gene match: 8. Germline CDR1 reads LNHDA; CDR2 reads SQIVND (reference sequence). The chain's CDR3 is CASTPSGGAVNEQFF. Here the CDR3 DNA reads TGTGCCAGTACCCCTAGCGGGGGGGCTGTGAATGAGCAGTTCTTC.

The chain recombines TRBV29-1 with TRBJ2-3, with D perhaps TRBD2 (5 bases). V shed 6 bases and J shed 3 bases, with 16 bases lying between them. This CDR3 spans 14 amino acids. Looked up from germline, CDR1 is SQVTM and CDR2 is ANQGSEA. The CDR3 coding sequence is TGCAGCGTGGAGGTGGTTGACGAGACAGATACGCAGTATTTT. Its protein product is CSVEVVDETDTQYF.

The chain combines TRBV27 with TRBJ1-5; tentatively, D is TRBD1 (5 bases). Germline values: CDR1 MNHEY, CDR2 SMNVEV (reference sequence). The CDR3 contains 13 residues. The V and J ends lost 2 bases and 4 bases respectively, with 6 bases between them. The CDR3 DNA follows: TGTGCCAGCAGTTTAAACAGGAATCAGCCCCAGCATTTT. Residues: CASSLNRNQPQHF.

This clone was detected a few times. The chain uses TRBV12-3 or TRBV12-4 and TRBJ1-4; D is unresolved. This CDR3 region has 13 residues. Trimming took 3 bases from V and 5 from J, leaving 7 bases between them. CDR3 loop: CASSFWPNEKLFF. The CDR3 bases are TGTGCCAGCAGTTTCTGGCCAAATGAAAAACTGTTTTTT.

The rearrangement uses TRBV11-3 and TRBJ2-7, with 8 nucleotides matching TRBD1. This CDR3 is built from 14 residues. Trimming removed 5 bases from V and 6 bases from J; junction bases left unmatched: 9. From germline, CDR1 is SGHNT and CDR2 YENEEA. The CDR3 DNA reads TGTGCCAGCAGCCTAAATTACAGGGGGAGCGAGCAGTACTTC. Its translation: CASSLNYRGSEQYF.

The CDR3 DNA reads as TGCAGCGTTGAAGGGTGGGGCGCGGGCACAGATACGCAGTATTTT. Protein sequence: CSVEGWGAGTDTQYF. The chain couples TRBV29-1 to TRBJ2-3, with a tentative D call TRBD1 (5 bases). The CDR3 is 15 residues long. V was pared by 1 base and J by 1 base, with 12 bases between. Per germline, CDR1 SQVTM and CDR2 ANQGSEA.

For this clone: Other DNA sequences in the same sample also yield this CDR3. V and J are TRBV19 and TRBJ2-7; the D is unclear. Per germline, CDR1 LNHDA and CDR2 SQIVND (reference sequence). V lost 4 bases, J lost 0 bases, and 7 bases lay in between. This CDR3 region has 13 residues. DNA of the CDR3: TGTGCCAGTAGTACGACGGGCTCCTACGAGCAGTACTTC. The encoded protein is CASSTTGSYEQYF. Full variable domain (missing parts from reference TRBV19 and TRBJ2-7): DGGITQSPKYLFRKEGQNVTLSCEQNLNHDAMYWYRQDPGQGLRLIYYSQIVNDFQKGDIAEGYSVSREKKESFPLTVTSAQKNPTAFYLCASSTTGSYEQYFGPGTRLTVT.